What follows are 7 T cell receptor beta chains derived from one specimen sequenced in a study of monozygotic twins with inflammatory bowel disease. TCRdb re-called the 5' RACE reads and shows each CDR3 protein once, DNA omitted. The specimen's table records about 160,000 distinct CDR3 sequences. The sequencing input was blood. Source of these receptors: a human donor with ulcerative colitis or Crohn's disease, or a healthy co-twin of an affected twin (not recorded which).

J is TRBJ1-1 and V is TRBV5-5; TCRdb designates TRBD1, a call that cannot be tested without DNA. Germline V gene lookup returns CDR1 SGHKS and CDR2 YYEKEE (reference sequence). This CDR3 region has 12 residues. CDR3 sequence: CASSLEVSGAFF.

This chain joins TRBV7-2 and TRBJ2-5. The V gene's germline CDR1 is SGHTA and CDR2 FQGNSA. This CDR3 contains 14 residues. The CDR3 spells CASSLAGLQETQYF.

The chain uses TRBV4-1 and TRBJ2-7; as DNA is missing, the TRBD1 call by TCRdb cannot be tested. CDR3 length equals 18 residues. Germline assignment: CDR1 MGHRA and CDR2 YSYEKL. The CDR3 loop is CASSPRPFGADQSYEQYF.

V usage is TRBV12-3 or TRBV12-4 and J usage is TRBJ2-4; the TCRdb D gene call, TRBD1, has no DNA to confirm it. This CDR3 spans 15 amino acids. This CDR3 reads CASSLSLGQGDIQYF.

This sequence joins TRBV11-3 and TRBJ2-1; the TCRdb call, TRBD1, lacks DNA for checking. This CDR3 is 13 amino acids long. Germline lookup yields CDR1 SGHNT and CDR2 YENEEA. The CDR3 loop is CASRGADGNEQFF.

The chain employs TRBV3-1 and TRBJ1-2; TCRdb lists TRBD1, though no DNA is available to test this call. CDR3 length: 14 amino acids. The germline gives CDR1 LGHDT, CDR2 YNNKEL (reference sequence). This CDR3 is CASSLWDSAYGYTF.

The J gene is TRBJ2-7, the V gene TRBV28. Per the germline V gene, CDR1 is MDHEN and CDR2 is SYDVKM. The CDR3 spans 14 residues. The chain's CDR3 is CASSLGVVGYEQYF.